The sample holds many counts of the clone carrying this T cell receptor (beta chain). As the template, RNA transcripts were used to amplify TCR beta CDR3 regions. In the first round, RT-PCR was carried out with HTBI primers, and a multiplex PCR formed the second round. TCRdb independently ran MiXCR on the multiplex PCR reads; one entry per CDR3 protein. Seen here are approximately 210,000 distinct CDR3 sequences, over 25% observed once, and the top ten hold around 9.8%. The sample originates from a study of Graves' ophthalmopathy and Graves' hyperthyroidism. CDR1 and CDR2 (germline): SGHAT, FQNNGV. V was clipped by 1 base and J by 6 bases, with 16 bases between them. The CDR3 covers 15 residues.

The receptor comes from a man aged 50 to 59 with Graves' ophthalmopathy. The specimen was peripheral blood. The rearrangement links TRBV11-2 to TRBJ2-7, with TRBD1 as a possible D gene (7 bases). The CDR3 DNA reads as TGTGCCAGCAGCTTAGGACAGGGAGGAAAGGTCGAGCAGTACTTC. It yields the protein CASSLGQGGKVEQYF.